This T cell receptor (beta chain) was identified in a study of Graves' ophthalmopathy and Graves' hyperthyroidism. Study-wide background: The collection of peripheral blood took place at initial diagnosis, before any treatment.

This clonotype was seen many times. For repertoire sequencing, the TCR beta CDR3 regions were amplified from RNA transcripts. RT-PCR with HTBI primers came first, then second-round multiplex PCR. In TCRdb, the multiplex PCR reads were re-called with MiXCR into one record per CDR3 protein. The sample has approximately 480,000 distinct CDR3 sequences; approximately 14% are singletons. The CDR3 runs to 13 residues. Germline loops: CDR1 SGHRS, CDR2 YFSETQ. The V gene lost 0 bases and the J gene lost 3 bases, with 7 bases spanning the gap. The sequencing sample was made of blood. The clonotype was recovered from a woman aged 30 to 39 with Graves' ophthalmopathy. The gene calls are TRBV5-1 and TRBJ2-7, with D uncertain. CDR3 in DNA: TGCGCCAGCAGCTTGGTTACCGGCTACGAGCAGTACTTC. Protein: CASSLVTGYEQYF.